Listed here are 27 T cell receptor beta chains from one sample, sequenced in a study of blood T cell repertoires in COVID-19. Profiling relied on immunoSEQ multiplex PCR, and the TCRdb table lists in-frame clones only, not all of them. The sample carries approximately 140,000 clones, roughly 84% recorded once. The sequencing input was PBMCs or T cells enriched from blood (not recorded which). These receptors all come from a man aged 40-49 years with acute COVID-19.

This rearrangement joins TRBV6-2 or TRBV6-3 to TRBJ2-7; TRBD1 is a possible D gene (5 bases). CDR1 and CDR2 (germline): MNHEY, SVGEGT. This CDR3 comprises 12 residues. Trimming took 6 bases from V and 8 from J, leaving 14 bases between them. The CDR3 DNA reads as TGTGCCAGCAGCCAAGGGGCCAGGCAGCAGTACTTC. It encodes CASSQGARQQYF.

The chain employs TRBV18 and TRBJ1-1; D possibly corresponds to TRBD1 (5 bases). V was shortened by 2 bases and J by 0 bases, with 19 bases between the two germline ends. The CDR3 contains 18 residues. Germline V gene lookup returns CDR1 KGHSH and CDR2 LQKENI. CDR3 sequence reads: CASSPMGGSVGMNTEAFF. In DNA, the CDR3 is TGTGCCAGCTCACCAATGGGGGGGTCGGTGGGGATGAACACTGAAGCTTTCTTT. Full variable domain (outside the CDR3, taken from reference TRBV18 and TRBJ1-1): NAGVMQNPRHLVRRRGQEARLRCSPMKGHSHVYWYRQLPEEGLKFMVYLQKENIIDESGMPKERFSAEFPKEGPSILRIQQVVRGDSAAYFCASSPMGGSVGMNTEAFFGQGTRLTVV.

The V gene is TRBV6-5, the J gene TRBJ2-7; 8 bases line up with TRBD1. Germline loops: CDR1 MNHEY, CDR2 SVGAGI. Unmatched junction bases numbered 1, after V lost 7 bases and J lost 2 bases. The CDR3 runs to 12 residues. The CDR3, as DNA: TGTGCCAGCAAGGACAGGGCCTACGAGCAGTACTTC. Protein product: CASKDRAYEQYF.

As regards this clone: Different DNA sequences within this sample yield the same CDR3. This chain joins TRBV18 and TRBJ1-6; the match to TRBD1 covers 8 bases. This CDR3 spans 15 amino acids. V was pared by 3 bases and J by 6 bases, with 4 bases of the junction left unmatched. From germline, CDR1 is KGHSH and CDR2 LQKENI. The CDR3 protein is CASSPTGDRNSPLHF. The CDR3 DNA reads TGTGCCAGCTCACCGACAGGGGATCGTAATTCACCCCTCCACTTT.

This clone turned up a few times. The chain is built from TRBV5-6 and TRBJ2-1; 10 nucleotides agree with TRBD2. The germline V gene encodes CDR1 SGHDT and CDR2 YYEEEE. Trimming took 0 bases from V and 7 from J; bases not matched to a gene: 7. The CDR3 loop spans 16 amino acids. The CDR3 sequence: CASSLDWTSGFNEQFF. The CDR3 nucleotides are TGTGCCAGCAGCTTGGATTGGACTAGCGGATTTAATGAGCAGTTCTTC.

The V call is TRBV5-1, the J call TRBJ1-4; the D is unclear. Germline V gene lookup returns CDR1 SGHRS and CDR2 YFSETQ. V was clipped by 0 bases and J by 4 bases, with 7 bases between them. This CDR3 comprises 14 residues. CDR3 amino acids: CASSLAGSNEKLFF. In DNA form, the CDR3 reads TGCGCCAGCAGCTTGGCCGGGAGTAATGAAAAACTGTTTTTT.

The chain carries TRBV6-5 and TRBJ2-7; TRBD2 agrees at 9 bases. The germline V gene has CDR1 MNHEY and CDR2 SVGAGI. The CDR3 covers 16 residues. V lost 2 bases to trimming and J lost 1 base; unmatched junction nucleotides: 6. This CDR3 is CASSYDSLAGSYEQYF. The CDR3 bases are TGTGCCAGCAGTTACGACAGTCTAGCGGGGTCCTACGAGCAGTACTTC.

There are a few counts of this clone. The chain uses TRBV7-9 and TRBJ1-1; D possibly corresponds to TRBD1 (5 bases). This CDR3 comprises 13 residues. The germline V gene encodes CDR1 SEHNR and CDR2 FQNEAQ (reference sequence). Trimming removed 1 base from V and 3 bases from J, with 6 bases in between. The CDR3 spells CASSLGTYTEAFF. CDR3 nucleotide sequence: TGTGCCAGCAGCTTAGGGACATACACTGAAGCTTTCTTT.

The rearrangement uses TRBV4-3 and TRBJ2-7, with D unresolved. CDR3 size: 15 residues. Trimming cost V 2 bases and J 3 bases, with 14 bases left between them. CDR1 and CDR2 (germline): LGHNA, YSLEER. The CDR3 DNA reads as TGCGCCAGCAGCCAATCCTATTTGGGCGACTACGAGCAGTACTTC. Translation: CASSQSYLGDYEQYF.

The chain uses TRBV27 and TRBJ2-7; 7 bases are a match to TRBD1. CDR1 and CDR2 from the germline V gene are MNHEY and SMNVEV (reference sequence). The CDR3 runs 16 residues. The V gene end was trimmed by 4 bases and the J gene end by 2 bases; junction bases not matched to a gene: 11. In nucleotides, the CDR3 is TGTGCCAGCAGTTCTTTTGGGTGGGACAGAACCTACGAGCAGTACTTC. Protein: CASSSFGWDRTYEQYF.

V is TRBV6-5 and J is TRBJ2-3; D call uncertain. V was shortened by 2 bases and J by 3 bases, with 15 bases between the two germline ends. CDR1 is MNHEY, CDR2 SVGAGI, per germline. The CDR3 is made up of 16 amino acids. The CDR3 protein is CASSYGTTTETDTQYF. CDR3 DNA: TGTGCCAGCAGTTACGGTACTACAACTGAAACAGATACGCAGTATTTT.

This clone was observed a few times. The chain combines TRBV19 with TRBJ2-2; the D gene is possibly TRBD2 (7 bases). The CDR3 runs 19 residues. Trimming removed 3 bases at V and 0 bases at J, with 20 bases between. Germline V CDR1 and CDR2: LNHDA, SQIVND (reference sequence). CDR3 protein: CASSIRGLTPPANTGELFF. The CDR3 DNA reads TGTGCCAGTAGTATCAGGGGACTAACCCCACCCGCGAACACCGGGGAGCTGTTTTTT.

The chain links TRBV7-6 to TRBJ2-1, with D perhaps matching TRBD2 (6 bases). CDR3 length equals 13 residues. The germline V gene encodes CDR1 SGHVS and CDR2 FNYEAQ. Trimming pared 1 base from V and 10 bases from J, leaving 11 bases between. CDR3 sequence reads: CASSLVGAGEQFF. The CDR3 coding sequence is TGTGCCAGCAGCTTAGTTGGGGCGGGAGAGCAGTTCTTC.

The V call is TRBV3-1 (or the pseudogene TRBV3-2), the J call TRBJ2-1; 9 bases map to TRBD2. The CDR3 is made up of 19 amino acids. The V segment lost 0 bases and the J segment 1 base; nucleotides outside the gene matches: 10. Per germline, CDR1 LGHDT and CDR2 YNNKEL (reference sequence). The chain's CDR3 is CASSQDMLAGQQSYNEQFF. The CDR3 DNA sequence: TGTGCCAGCAGCCAAGATATGCTAGCGGGACAACAATCCTACAATGAGCAGTTCTTC.

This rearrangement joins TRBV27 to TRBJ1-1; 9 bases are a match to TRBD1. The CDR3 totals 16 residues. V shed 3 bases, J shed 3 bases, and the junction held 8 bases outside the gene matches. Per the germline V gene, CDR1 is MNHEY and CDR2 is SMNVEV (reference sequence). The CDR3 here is CASSLYRGLTDTEAFF. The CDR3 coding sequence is TGTGCCAGCAGTTTGTACAGGGGGCTAACGGACACTGAAGCTTTCTTT.

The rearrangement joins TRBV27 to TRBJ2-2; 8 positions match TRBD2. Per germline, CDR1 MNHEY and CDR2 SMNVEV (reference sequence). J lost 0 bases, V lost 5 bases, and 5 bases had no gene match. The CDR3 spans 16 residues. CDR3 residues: CASSKKGLANTGELFF. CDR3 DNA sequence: TGTGCCAGCAGTAAAAAGGGACTAGCGAACACCGGGGAGCTGTTTTTT.

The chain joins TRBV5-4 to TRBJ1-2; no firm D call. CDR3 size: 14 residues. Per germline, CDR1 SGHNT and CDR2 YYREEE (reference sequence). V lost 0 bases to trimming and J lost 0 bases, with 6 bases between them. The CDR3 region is CASSLVGANYGYTF. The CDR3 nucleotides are TGTGCCAGCAGCTTGGTGGGAGCTAACTATGGCTACACCTTC.

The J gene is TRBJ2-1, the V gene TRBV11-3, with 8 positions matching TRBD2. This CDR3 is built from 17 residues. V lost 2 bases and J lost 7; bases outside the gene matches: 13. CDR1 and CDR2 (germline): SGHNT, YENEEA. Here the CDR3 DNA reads TGTGCCAGCAGCTTAACCCGGGGTGCGGTAGCGGGGAATGAGCAGTTCTTC. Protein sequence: CASSLTRGAVAGNEQFF.

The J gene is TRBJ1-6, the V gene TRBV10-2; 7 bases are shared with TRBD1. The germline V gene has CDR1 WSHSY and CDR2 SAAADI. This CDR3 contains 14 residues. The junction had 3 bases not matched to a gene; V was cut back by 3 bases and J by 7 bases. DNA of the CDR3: TGCGCCAGCAGTGAAGGGACAGAGAATTCACCCCTCCACTTT. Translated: CASSEGTENSPLHF.

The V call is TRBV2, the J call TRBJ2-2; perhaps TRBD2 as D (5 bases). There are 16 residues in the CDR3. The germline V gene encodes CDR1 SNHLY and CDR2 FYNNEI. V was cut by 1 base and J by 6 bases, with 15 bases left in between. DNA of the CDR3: TGTGCCAGCAGTGAAGGACTATGGGGATGGTCCGGGGAGCTGTTTTTT. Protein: CASSEGLWGWSGELFF.

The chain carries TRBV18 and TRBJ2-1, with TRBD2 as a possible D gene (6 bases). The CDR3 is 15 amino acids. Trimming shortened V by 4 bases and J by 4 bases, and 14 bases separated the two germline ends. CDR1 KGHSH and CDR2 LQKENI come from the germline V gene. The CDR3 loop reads CASSLRASEYNEQFF. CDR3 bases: TGTGCCAGCTCACTACGGGCTAGCGAATACAATGAGCAGTTCTTC.

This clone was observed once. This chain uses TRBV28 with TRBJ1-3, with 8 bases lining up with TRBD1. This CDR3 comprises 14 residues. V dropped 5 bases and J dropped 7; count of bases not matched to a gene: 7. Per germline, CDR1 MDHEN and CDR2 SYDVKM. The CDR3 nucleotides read TGTGCCAGCAGTGAACACAGGGGGGCCAACACCATATATTTT. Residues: CASSEHRGANTIYF.

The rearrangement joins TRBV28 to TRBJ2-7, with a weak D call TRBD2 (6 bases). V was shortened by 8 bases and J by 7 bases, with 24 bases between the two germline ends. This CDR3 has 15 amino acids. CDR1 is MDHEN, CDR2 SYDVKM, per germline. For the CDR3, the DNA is TGTGCCAGCGTCGACTCGGGGACGGGGGACGGGGAGCAGTACTTC. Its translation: CASVDSGTGDGEQYF.

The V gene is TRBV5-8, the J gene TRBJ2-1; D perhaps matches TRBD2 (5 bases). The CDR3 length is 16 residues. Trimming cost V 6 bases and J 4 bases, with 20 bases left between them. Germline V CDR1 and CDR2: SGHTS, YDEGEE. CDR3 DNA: TGTGCCAGCACTTTCCAGAGGGTAGCTGGATACAATGAGCAGTTCTTC. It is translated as CASTFQRVAGYNEQFF.

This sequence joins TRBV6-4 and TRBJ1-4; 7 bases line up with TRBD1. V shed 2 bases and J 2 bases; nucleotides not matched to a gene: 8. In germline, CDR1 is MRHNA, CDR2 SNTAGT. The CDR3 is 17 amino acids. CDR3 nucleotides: TGTGCCAGCAGTGACCCCGAGGGGGCGCACACTAATGAAAAACTGTTTTTT. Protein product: CASSDPEGAHTNEKLFF.

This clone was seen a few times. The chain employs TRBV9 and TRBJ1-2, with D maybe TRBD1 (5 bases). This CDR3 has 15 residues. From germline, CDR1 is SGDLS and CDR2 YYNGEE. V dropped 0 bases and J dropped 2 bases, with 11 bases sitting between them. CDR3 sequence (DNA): TGTGCCAGCAGCGTAGCGGCGGCAGGGAACTATGGCTACACCTTC. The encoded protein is CASSVAAAGNYGYTF.

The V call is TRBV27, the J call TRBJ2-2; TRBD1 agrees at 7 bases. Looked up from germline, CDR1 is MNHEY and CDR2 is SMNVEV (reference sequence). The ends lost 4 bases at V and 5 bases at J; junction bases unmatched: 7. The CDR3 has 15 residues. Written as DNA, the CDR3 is TGTGCCAGCAGTTCGACTATACAGGGGACCGGGGAGCTGTTTTTT. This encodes CASSSTIQGTGELFF.